A selection of T cell receptor beta chains follows, all from one sample in a study of Ad26.COV2.S vaccination and SARS-CoV-2 variants. The data were produced by immunoSEQ multiplex PCR, yet TCRdb's version contains in-frame clones alone and is incomplete. The table shows about 390,000 clones, with approximately 90% occurring only once. Source: peripheral blood, taken in a trial of Ad26.COV2.S vaccine versus placebo. The receptors shown here come from a person aged 18 to 65 who received the Ad26.COV2.S COVID-19 vaccine or a placebo. Both conserved end residues are part of each CDR3. The order of the fields is D gene, clone size, J gene, V gene, CDR3 DNA, CDR3 protein. The D gene is left open where the match is weak. Not every row has a clone size; where given, it reads once, few, many or a size class.

TRBD2 NA TRBJ2-3 TRBV7-9 TGTGCCAGCAGCCCCGCTAGCGGAATCACAGATACGCAGTATTTT CASSPASGITDTQYF
TRBD1 few TRBJ2-5 TRBV6-1 TGTGCCAGCAGTGAAGGGGCAGGGGGCCATGAGACCCAGTACTTC CASSEGAGGHETQYF
TRBD1 NA TRBJ2-2 TRBV6-5 TGTGCCAGCATTAGGGACAGGGGGCGAGCCGGGGAGCTGTTTTTT CASIRDRGRAGELFF
NA NA TRBJ2-3 TRBV7-2 TGTGCCAGCAGGCAGGGGGGGCCCGGCACAGATACGCAGTATTTT CASRQGGPGTDTQYF
NA NA TRBJ1-1 TRBV6-6 TGTGCCAGCAGTTATACGGGGCCTAATGAAGCTTTCTTT CASSYTGPNEAFF
TRBD1 NA TRBJ2-2 TRBV24-1 TGTGCCACCAGCAAGACAGGGGCCGGGGAGCTGTTTTTT CATSKTGAGELFF
NA NA TRBJ2-2 TRBV6-2/TRBV6-3 TGTGCCAGCAGTTACAGCGGCATGTCCACCGGGGAGCTGTTTTTT CASSYSGMSTGELFF
NA NA TRBJ1-2 TRBV29-1 TGCAGCGTTGAAGGGTTTAGTATTGATTCGGGTAACTATGGCTACACCTTC CSVEGFSIDSGNYGYTF
TRBD1 NA TRBJ2-1 TRBV5-4 TGTGCCAGCAACTCCGTTAAAAAACAGGGGAATGAGCAGTTCTTC CASNSVKKQGNEQFF
NA NA TRBJ1-2 TRBV12-3/TRBV12-4 TGTGCCAGCAGTTCGGACAGCCTCTATGGCTACACCTTC CASSSDSLYGYTF
TRBD2 NA TRBJ2-1 TRBV10-2 TGCGCCAGCAGTGAGTCTATAGCGGGGACCTTCAATGAGCAGTTCTTC CASSESIAGTFNEQFF
NA NA TRBJ1-5 TRBV6-1 TGTGCCAGCAGTGAAGTCCTATGGCAGGAATTTAGCAATCAGCCCCAGCATTTT CASSEVLWQEFSNQPQHF
NA once TRBJ1-2 TRBV9 TGTGCCAGCAGCGTAGGAGGGGCCACCTATGGCTACACCTTC CASSVGGATYGYTF
TRBD1 NA TRBJ2-7 TRBV7-2 TGTGCCAGCAGCTTAGCCATGACAGGGGGCGAGCAGTACTTC CASSLAMTGGEQYF
NA NA TRBJ2-7 TRBV7-2 TGTGCCAGCGCATACGGGGGACAGTACTCCTACGAGCAGTACTTC CASAYGGQYSYEQYF
TRBD1 NA TRBJ1-5 TRBV4-3 TGCGCCAGCAGCCAATTGTGGCAGGGGGCGAATCAGCCCCAGCATTTT CASSQLWQGANQPQHF
NA NA TRBJ2-6 TRBV6-5 TGTGCCAGCAGCCTCGGCGTCTCTGGGGCCAACGTCCTGACTTTC CASSLGVSGANVLTF
NA NA TRBJ2-3 TRBV6-5 TGTGCCAGCAGTTACCAGCTGGCAGATACGCAGTATTTT CASSYQLADTQYF
NA NA TRBJ2-7 TRBV7-2 TGTGCCAGCAGCCTAGGGGGGGCCCTTTACGAGCAGTACTTC CASSLGGALYEQYF
NA NA TRBJ1-1 TRBV5-1 TGCGCCAGCAGCTTGGCGAGGGTTCACACTGAAGCTTTCTTT CASSLARVHTEAFF
TRBD2 NA TRBJ2-3 TRBV6-2/TRBV6-3 TGTGCCAGCAGTTCCCATGTCGCGGGGGGGCGCACAGATACGCAGTATTTT CASSSHVAGGRTDTQYF
NA NA TRBJ1-6 TRBV9 TGTGCCAGCAGCGCGTCCGGGTCCATGTATTCACCCCTCCACTTT CASSASGSMYSPLHF
NA NA TRBJ2-7 TRBV5-6 TGTGCCAGCAGCTTAGGAGACGAGCAGTACTTC CASSLGDEQYF
NA NA TRBJ2-5 TRBV5-1 TGCGCCAGCAGCTTGCAGGCAGGGGGGAGGGAGACCCAGTACTTC CASSLQAGGRETQYF
TRBD2 NA TRBJ2-1 TRBV9 TGTGCCAGCAGCGTGAGGGATTCTAGCGGGGGAACCTACAATGAGCAGTTCTTC CASSVRDSSGGTYNEQFF
NA NA TRBJ1-4 TRBV15 TGTGCCACCAGCAGAGAATACAGCGTCACTAATGAAAAACTGTTTTTT CATSREYSVTNEKLFF
NA NA TRBJ1-2 TRBV30 TGTGCCTGGTCCCCCGACCTTGGCTACACCTTC CAWSPDLGYTF
NA NA TRBJ2-7 TRBV28 TGTGCCAGCAGGCCCCCCGGGCCAATAGACCCCTACGAGCAGTACTTC CASRPPGPIDPYEQYF
TRBD1 few TRBJ1-6 TRBV7-9 TGTGCCAGCAGCAGACTCCGGGACAGGGGGTCTGATAATTCACCCCTCCACTTT CASSRLRDRGSDNSPLHF
TRBD2 NA TRBJ2-4 TRBV7-2 TGTGCCAGCAGCTTAGGACTAGCGCGAGCCAAAAACATTCAGTACTTC CASSLGLARAKNIQYF
NA NA TRBJ2-3 TRBV5-6 TGTGCCAGCAGCTTGCTCCGGGGGCGAATGACGGATACGCAGTATTTT CASSLLRGRMTDTQYF
NA NA TRBJ2-7 TRBV30 TGTGCCTGGAGTGTAATATTTGGTCAGGGGATCGACTACGAGCAGTACTTC CAWSVIFGQGIDYEQYF
TRBD1 NA TRBJ2-1 TRBV19 TGTGCCAGTAGTACCAGAGACCCGGGACAGGGTAGGTACAATGAGCAGTTCTTC CASSTRDPGQGRYNEQFF
NA NA TRBJ1-3 TRBV4-1 TGCGCCAGCAGCCAAGATGGCGTTACGGCCTCTGGAAACACCATATATTTT CASSQDGVTASGNTIYF
NA NA TRBJ2-5 TRBV7-8 TGTGCCAGCAGCCGCAGGGTCCGGGAGACCCAGTACTTC CASSRRVRETQYF
NA NA TRBJ2-1 TRBV5-6 TGTGCCAGCAGCTTGAACGCGGCGGCGCCGTTCTTC CASSLNAAAPFF
NA NA TRBJ1-5 TRBV3-1/TRBV3-2 TGTGCCAGCAGCCAAGATCCAGGCAGTTATCAGCCCCAGCATTTT CASSQDPGSYQPQHF
NA NA TRBJ2-7 TRBV7-9 TGTGCCAGCAGCTCCTATGGCAGGGTAGTGGGGGAGCAGTACTTC CASSSYGRVVGEQYF
NA NA TRBJ2-2 TRBV30 TGTGCCTGGAGCGCCCTGGGGGCGCGTTTCACCGGGGAGCTGTTTTTT CAWSALGARFTGELFF
TRBD2 few TRBJ2-5 TRBV18 TGTGCCAGCTCACCCCTGAGAGCGGGGCAAGAGACCCAGTACTTC CASSPLRAGQETQYF
NA NA TRBJ2-7 TRBV5-1 TGCGCCAGCAGCAGAACTCCAGGGTCAGTTTACGAGCAGTACTTC CASSRTPGSVYEQYF
NA NA TRBJ1-2 TRBV18 TGTGCCAGCTCACCATCGTCCAGTGGGAGTTCGGACTATGGCTACACCTTC CASSPSSSGSSDYGYTF
NA once TRBJ1-5 TRBV28 TGTGCCGGCGCCGGGGATTATAGCAATCAGCCCCAGCATTTT CAGAGDYSNQPQHF